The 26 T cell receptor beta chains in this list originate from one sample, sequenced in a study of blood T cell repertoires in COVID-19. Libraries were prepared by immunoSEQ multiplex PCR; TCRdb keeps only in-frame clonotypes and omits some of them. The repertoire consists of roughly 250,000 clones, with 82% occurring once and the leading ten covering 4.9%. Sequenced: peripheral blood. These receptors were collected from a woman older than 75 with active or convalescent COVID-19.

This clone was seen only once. In DNA form, the CDR3 reads TGTGCCAGCAGCTCCAACAGGGGGGCGTCGGGCACAGATACGCAGTATTTT. Translation gives CASSSNRGASGTDTQYF. The chain links TRBV5-4 to TRBJ2-3, with 8 bases matching TRBD1. Losses at the gene ends were 3 bases for V and 1 base for J; bases not matched to a gene: 10. This CDR3 has 17 amino acids. CDR1 SGHNT and CDR2 YYREEE come from the germline V gene (reference sequence).

CDR3 amino acids: CASSPGGRYEQYF. The CDR3 nucleotides read TGTGCCAGCAGTCCGGGGGGGCGATACGAGCAGTACTTC. The chain has TRBV5-4 and TRBJ2-7; 8 nucleotides line up with TRBD2. Germline V CDR1 and CDR2: SGHNT, YYREEE (reference sequence). Germline trimming cut 5 bases from V and 4 bases from J; bases unmatched to any gene: 5. This CDR3 is built from 13 residues.

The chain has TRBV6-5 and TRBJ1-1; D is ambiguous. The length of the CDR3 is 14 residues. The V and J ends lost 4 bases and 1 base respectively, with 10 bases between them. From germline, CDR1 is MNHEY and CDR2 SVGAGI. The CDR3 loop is CASSSLQKNTEAFF. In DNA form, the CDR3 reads TGTGCCAGCAGTTCCTTACAGAAGAACACTGAAGCTTTCTTT.

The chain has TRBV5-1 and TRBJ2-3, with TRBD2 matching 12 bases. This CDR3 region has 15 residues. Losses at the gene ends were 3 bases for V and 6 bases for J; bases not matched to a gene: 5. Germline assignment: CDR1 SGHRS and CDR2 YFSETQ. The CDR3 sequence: CASSSGLAGYDTQYF. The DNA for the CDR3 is TGCGCCAGCAGCTCCGGACTAGCGGGGTACGATACGCAGTATTTT.

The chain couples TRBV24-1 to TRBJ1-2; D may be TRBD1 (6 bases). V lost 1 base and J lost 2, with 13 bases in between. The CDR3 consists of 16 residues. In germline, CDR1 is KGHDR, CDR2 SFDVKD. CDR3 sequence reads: CATSDFHGGRNYGYTF. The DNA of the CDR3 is TGTGCCACCAGTGATTTCCACGGGGGGCGGAACTATGGCTACACCTTC.

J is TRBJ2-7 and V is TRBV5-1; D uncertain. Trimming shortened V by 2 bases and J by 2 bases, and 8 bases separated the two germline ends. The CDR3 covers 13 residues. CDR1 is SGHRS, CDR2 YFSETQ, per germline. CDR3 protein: CASSLTSPYEQYF. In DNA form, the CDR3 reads TGCGCCAGCAGCTTAACATCCCCCTACGAGCAGTACTTC.

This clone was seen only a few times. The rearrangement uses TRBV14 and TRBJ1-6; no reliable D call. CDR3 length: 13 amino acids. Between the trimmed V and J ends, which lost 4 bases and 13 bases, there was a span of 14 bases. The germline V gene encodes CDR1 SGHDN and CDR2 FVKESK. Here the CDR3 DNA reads TGTGCCAGCAGCCGATTCAGTCCGGGGCCCCTCCACTTT. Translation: CASSRFSPGPLHF. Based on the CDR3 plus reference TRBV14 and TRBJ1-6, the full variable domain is EAGVTQFPSHSVIEKGQTVTLRCDPISGHDNLYWYRRVMGKEIKFLLHFVKESKQDESGMPNNRFLAERTGGTYSTLKVQPAELEDSGVYFCASSRFSPGPLHFGNGTRLTVT.

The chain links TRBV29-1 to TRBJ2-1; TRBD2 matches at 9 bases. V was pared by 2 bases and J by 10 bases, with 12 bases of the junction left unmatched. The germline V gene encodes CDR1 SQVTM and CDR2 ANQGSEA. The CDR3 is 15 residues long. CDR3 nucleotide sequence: TGCAGCGTTGAATTGCGGGAGGGCCCTCTTCGGGAGCAGTTCTTC. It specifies CSVELREGPLREQFF.

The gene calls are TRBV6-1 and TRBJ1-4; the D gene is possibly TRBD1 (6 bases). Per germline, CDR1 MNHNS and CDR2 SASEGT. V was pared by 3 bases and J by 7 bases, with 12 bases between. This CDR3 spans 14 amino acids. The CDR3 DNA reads TGTGCCAGCAGTGAGACGGGAGGGGGTGAAAAACTGTTTTTT. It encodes CASSETGGGEKLFF.

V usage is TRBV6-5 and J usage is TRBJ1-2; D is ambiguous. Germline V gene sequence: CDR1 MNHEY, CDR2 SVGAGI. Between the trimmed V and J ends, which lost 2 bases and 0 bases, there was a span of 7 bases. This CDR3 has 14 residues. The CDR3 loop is CASSYGRPNYGYTF. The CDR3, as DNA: TGTGCCAGCAGTTACGGGAGACCTAACTATGGCTACACCTTC.

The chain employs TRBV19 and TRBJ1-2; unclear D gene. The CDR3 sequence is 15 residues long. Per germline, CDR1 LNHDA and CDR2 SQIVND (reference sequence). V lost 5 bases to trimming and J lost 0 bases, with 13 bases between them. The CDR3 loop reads CASSDPGQSNYGYTF. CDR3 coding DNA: TGTGCCAGTAGTGACCCTGGGCAGTCTAACTATGGCTACACCTTC.

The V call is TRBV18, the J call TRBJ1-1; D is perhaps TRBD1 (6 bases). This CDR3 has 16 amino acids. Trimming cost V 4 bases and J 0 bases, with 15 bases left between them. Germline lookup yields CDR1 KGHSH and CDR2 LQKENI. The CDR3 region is CASSQQGTLVNTEAFF. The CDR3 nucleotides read TGTGCCAGCTCACAACAGGGTACCCTCGTGAACACTGAAGCTTTCTTT.

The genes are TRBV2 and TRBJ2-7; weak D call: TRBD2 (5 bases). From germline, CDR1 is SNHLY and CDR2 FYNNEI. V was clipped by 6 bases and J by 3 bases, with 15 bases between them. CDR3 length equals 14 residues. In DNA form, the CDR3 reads TGTGCCAGCAGATTCTCGGGGTCGGGCTACGAGCAGTACTTC. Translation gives CASRFSGSGYEQYF.

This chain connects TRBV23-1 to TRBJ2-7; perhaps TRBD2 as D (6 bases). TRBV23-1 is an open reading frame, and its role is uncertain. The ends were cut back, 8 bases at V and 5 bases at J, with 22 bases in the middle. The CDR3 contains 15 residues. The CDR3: CASDTLGGVGNEQYF. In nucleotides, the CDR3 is TGCGCCAGCGATACCCTAGGAGGGGTGGGTAACGAGCAGTACTTC.

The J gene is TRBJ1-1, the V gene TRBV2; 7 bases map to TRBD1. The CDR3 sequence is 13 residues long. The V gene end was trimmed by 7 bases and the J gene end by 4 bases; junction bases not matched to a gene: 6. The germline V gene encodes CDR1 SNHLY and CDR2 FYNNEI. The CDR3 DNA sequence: TGTGCCAGCATCAGACAGGGTCCCACTGAAGCTTTCTTT. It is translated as CASIRQGPTEAFF. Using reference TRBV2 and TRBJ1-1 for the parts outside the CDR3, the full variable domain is EPEVTQTPSHQVTQMGQEVILRCVPISNHLYFYWYRQILGQKVEFLVSFYNNEISEKSEIFDDQFSVERPDGSNFTLKIRSTKLEDSAMYFCASIRQGPTEAFFGQGTRLTVV.

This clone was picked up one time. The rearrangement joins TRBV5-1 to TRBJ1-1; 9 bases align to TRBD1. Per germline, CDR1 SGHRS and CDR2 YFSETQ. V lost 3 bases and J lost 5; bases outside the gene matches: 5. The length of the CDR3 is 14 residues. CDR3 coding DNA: TGCGCCAGCAGCTCGGGACAGGGTGGAACTGAAGCTTTCTTT. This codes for CASSSGQGGTEAFF.

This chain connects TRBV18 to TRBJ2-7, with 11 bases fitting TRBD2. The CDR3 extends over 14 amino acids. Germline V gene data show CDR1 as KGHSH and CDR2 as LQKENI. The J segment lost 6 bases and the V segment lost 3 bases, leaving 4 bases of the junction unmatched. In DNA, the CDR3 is TGTGCCAGCTCACCCACTAGCGGGAGCAGCGAGCAGTACTTC. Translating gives CASSPTSGSSEQYF.

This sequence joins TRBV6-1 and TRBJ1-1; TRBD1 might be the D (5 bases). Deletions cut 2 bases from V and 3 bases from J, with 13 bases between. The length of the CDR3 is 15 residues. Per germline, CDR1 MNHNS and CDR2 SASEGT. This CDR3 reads CASSELRGGDTEAFF. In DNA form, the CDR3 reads TGTGCCAGCAGTGAACTTCGGGGGGGGGACACTGAAGCTTTCTTT.

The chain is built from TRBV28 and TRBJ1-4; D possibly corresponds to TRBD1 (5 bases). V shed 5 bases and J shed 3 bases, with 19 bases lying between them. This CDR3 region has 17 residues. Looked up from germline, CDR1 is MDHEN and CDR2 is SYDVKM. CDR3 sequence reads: CASSPFLGQGSNEKLFF. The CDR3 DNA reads TGTGCCAGCAGTCCATTTCTGGGGCAGGGTTCTAATGAAAAACTGTTTTTT.

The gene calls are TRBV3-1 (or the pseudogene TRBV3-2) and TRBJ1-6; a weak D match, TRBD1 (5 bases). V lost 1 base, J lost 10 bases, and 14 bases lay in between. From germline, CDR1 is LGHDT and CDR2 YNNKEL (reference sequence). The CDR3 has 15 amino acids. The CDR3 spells CASSQGTIGNSPLHF. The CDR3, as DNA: TGTGCCAGCAGCCAAGGGACAATTGGGAACTCACCCCTCCACTTT.

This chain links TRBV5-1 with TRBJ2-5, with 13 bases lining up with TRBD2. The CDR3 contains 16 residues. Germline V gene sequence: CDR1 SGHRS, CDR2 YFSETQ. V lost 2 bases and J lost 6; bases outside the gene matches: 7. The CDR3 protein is CASSFQRTSGGQTQYF. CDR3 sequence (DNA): TGCGCCAGCAGCTTCCAAAGGACTAGCGGGGGTCAGACCCAGTACTTC.

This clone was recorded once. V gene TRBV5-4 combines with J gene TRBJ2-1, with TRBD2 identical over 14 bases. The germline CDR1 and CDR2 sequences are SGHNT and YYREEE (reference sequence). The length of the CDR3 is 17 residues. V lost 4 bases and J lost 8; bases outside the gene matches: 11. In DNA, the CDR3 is TGTGCCAGCAGCCCTAGACTAGCGGGGGGGCGTTCAGATGAGCAGTTCTTC. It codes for CASSPRLAGGRSDEQFF.

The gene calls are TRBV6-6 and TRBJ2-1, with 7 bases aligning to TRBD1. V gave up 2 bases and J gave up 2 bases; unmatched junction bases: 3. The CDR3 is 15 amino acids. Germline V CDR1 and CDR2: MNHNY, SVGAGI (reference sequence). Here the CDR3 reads CASSYGTATYNEQFF. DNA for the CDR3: TGTGCCAGCAGTTACGGGACAGCCACCTACAATGAGCAGTTCTTC.

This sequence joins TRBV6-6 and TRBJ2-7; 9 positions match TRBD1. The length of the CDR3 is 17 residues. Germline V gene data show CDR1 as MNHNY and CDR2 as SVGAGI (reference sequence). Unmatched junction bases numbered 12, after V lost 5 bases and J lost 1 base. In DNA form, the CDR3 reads TGTGCCAGCAGTCGTTTCGACAGGGGGTCTACTTCCTACGAGCAGTACTTC. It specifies CASSRFDRGSTSYEQYF.

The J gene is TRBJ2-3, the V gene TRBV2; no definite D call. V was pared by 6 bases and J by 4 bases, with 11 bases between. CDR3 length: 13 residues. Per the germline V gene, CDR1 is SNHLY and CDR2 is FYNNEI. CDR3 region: CASRLTPPDTQYF. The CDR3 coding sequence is TGTGCCAGCAGGTTAACACCCCCAGATACGCAGTATTTT. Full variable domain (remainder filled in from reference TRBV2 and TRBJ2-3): EPEVTQTPSHQVTQMGQEVILRCVPISNHLYFYWYRQILGQKVEFLVSFYNNEISEKSEIFDDQFSVERPDGSNFTLKIRSTKLEDSAMYFCASRLTPPDTQYFGPGTRLTVL.

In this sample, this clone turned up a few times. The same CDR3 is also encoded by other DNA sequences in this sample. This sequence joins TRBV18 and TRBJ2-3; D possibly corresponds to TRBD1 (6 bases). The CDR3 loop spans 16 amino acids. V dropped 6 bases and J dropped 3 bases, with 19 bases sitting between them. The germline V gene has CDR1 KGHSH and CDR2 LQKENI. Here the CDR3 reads CASSPQGGSGTDTQYF. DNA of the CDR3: TGTGCCAGCTCTCCTCAAGGGGGATCTGGGACAGATACGCAGTATTTT. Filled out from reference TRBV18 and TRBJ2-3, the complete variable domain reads NAGVMQNPRHLVRRRGQEARLRCSPMKGHSHVYWYRQLPEEGLKFMVYLQKENIIDESGMPKERFSAEFPKEGPSILRIQQVVRGDSAAYFCASSPQGGSGTDTQYFGPGTRLTVL.